This passage covers 17 T cell receptor beta chains from one sample sequenced in a study of Ad26.COV2.S vaccination and SARS-CoV-2 variants. The treatment was: around 19 received Ad26.COV2.S at low or high dose, single or two shots; about 5 received placebo; per-sample allocation not given. On day 63 after the first injection, vaccine and placebo recipients gave samples. This table comes from immunoSEQ multiplex PCR, and its TCRdb copy is limited to in-frame clones, with some not included. Of about 280,000 clones listed, roughly 86% are singletons. This specimen consisted of peripheral blood, obtained in a trial of Ad26.COV2.S vaccine versus placebo. The receptors here all came from a person between 18 and 59 years old who received the Ad26.COV2.S COVID-19 vaccine or a placebo.

This clone was recorded a few times. The genes are TRBV10-3 and TRBJ1-3; unclear D gene. The CDR3 runs to 15 residues. Germline assignment: CDR1 ENHRY and CDR2 SYGVKD. V dropped 6 bases and J dropped 0 bases, with 12 bases sitting between them. CDR3 nucleotide sequence: TGTGCCATCAGGATAAGCCGAGGCTCTGGAAACACCATATATTTT. It is translated as CAIRISRGSGNTIYF.

This chain connects TRBV5-4 to TRBJ1-3; maybe TRBD1 (6 bases). CDR1 is SGHNT, CDR2 YYREEE, per germline (reference sequence). There are 16 residues in the CDR3. V was shortened by 4 bases and J by 2 bases, with 16 bases between the two germline ends. The CDR3 reads CASSLVGGWAGNTIYF. In nucleotides, the CDR3 is TGTGCCAGCAGCCTGGTGGGGGGCTGGGCTGGAAACACCATATATTTT. The variable domain in full, with the rest retrieved from reference TRBV5-4 and TRBJ1-3, is ETGVTQSPTHLIKTRGQQVTLRCSSQSGHNTVSWYQQALGQGPQFIFQYYREEENGRGNFPPRFSGLQFPNYSSELNVNALELDDSALYLCASSLVGGWAGNTIYFGEGSWLTVV.

The chain couples TRBV6-2 or TRBV6-3 to TRBJ2-7, with TRBD1 identical over 8 bases. The CDR3 loop spans 14 amino acids. Germline V gene lookup returns CDR1 MNHEY and CDR2 SVGEGT. J lost 5 bases, V lost 4 bases, and 7 bases had no gene match. The CDR3 loop is CASSFQDRVDEQYF. For the CDR3, the DNA is TGTGCCAGCAGTTTTCAGGACAGGGTCGACGAGCAGTACTTC.

The chain links TRBV20-1 to TRBJ1-2; D call uncertain. This CDR3 has 11 amino acids. The germline V gene encodes CDR1 DFQATT and CDR2 SNEGSKA (reference sequence). Deletions cut 1 base from V and 5 bases from J, with 5 bases between. The CDR3 reads CSARVSYGYTF. CDR3 nucleotide sequence: TGCAGTGCTAGAGTATCATATGGCTACACCTTC.

The rearrangement uses TRBV27 and TRBJ2-2; TRBD1 matches 10 bases. The germline gives CDR1 MNHEY, CDR2 SMNVEV (reference sequence). The CDR3 is 16 residues long. With 8 bases clipped from V and 6 bases from J, the junction kept 12 bases outside the gene matches. CDR3 loop: CASSHGTGEWAGELFF. CDR3 sequence (DNA): TGTGCCAGCTCCCATGGGACAGGGGAATGGGCCGGGGAGCTGTTTTTT.

The rearrangement links TRBV27 to TRBJ1-3; no clear D gene. The germline V and J ends were trimmed by 5 bases and 0 bases, with 14 bases remaining between them. The CDR3 covers 16 residues. CDR1 and CDR2 (germline): MNHEY, SMNVEV (reference sequence). The CDR3 sequence: CASSHTPSTSGNTIYF. CDR3 sequence (DNA): TGTGCCAGCAGTCACACCCCCTCCACCTCTGGAAACACCATATATTTT.

The chain uses TRBV5-6 and TRBJ2-1; 7 bases fit TRBD1. This CDR3 comprises 18 residues. CDR1 and CDR2 from the germline V gene are SGHDT and YYEEEE. V shed 0 bases and J 6 bases; nucleotides not matched to a gene: 15. The CDR3 sequence is CASSLVTGTADRGNEQFF. For the CDR3, the DNA is TGTGCCAGCAGCTTGGTTACAGGGACAGCGGATAGGGGCAATGAGCAGTTCTTC. Looking up the rest from reference TRBV5-6 and TRBJ2-1 gives the full variable domain: DAGVTQSPTHLIKTRGQQVTLRCSPKSGHDTVSWYQQALGQGPQFIFQYYEEEERQRGNFPDRFSGHQFPNYSSELNVNALLLGDSALYLCASSLVTGTADRGNEQFFGPGTRLTVL.

J is TRBJ1-1 and V is TRBV6-5, with 7 bases that match TRBD1. The germline gives CDR1 MNHEY, CDR2 SVGAGI. The junction had 12 bases not matched to a gene; V was cut back by 10 bases and J by 4 bases. The CDR3 sequence is 14 residues long. CDR3: CATQSRQGSTEAFF. The CDR3 DNA follows: TGTGCCACTCAGAGCCGACAGGGCTCCACTGAAGCTTTCTTT.

The J gene is TRBJ1-2, the V gene TRBV6-5; D not certain. Trimming removed 5 bases from V and 0 bases from J, with 10 bases in between. The V gene's germline CDR1 is MNHEY and CDR2 SVGAGI. The CDR3 has 14 amino acids. The CDR3 DNA sequence: TGTGCCAGCAGTCCGTCTCGGACTAACTATGGCTACACCTTC. Amino acids: CASSPSRTNYGYTF.

A note on this clone: Mismatch with germline at one junction end may stem from a read error. The V call is TRBV6-5, the J call TRBJ1-4; weak D call: TRBD1 (5 bases). CDR1 is MNHEY and CDR2 is SVGAGI in the germline V gene. This CDR3 contains 15 residues. Written as DNA, the CDR3 is TGTGCCAGCAGTGACTCGACAGTCCCTCGGGGAAAACTGTTTTTT. It translates to CASSDSTVPRGKLFF.

V and J are TRBV27 and TRBJ1-2; the D gene is possibly TRBD1 (6 bases). The V end was cut by 5 bases, the J end by 2 bases, with 15 bases between. The germline CDR1 and CDR2 sequences are MNHEY and SMNVEV (reference sequence). The CDR3 extends over 15 amino acids. The CDR3 sequence is CASSARRDTNYGYTF. CDR3 DNA: TGTGCCAGCAGTGCCCGACGGGACACCAACTATGGCTACACCTTC.

V is TRBV7-2 and J is TRBJ2-7; 7 nucleotides line up with TRBD2. This CDR3 is 14 amino acids long. The germline CDR1 and CDR2 sequences are SGHTA and FQGNSA. V trimming: 5 bases; J trimming: 3 bases; junction bases outside the gene matches: 7. CDR3 in amino acids: CASSRRLALYEQYF. The CDR3 coding sequence is TGTGCCAGCAGCCGCCGACTAGCTCTCTACGAGCAGTACTTC.

This chain joins TRBV7-9 and TRBJ1-5, with a tentative D call TRBD1 (5 bases). Germline CDR1 and CDR2: SEHNR and FQNEAQ (reference sequence). This CDR3 has 17 amino acids. V was cut by 1 base and J by 2 bases, with 15 bases left in between. The CDR3, as DNA: TGTGCCAGCAGCTTAGACTGGTGGGGCCTCGGCAATCAGCCCCAGCATTTT. Translating gives CASSLDWWGLGNQPQHF.

V gene TRBV2 combines with J gene TRBJ2-7, with 14 bases fitting TRBD2. The CDR3 has 14 amino acids. Germline V gene sequence: CDR1 SNHLY, CDR2 FYNNEI. J lost 6 bases, V lost 5 bases, and 3 bases had no gene match. For the CDR3, the DNA is TGTGCCAGCAGTCCTGGACTAGCGGGAGGCGAGCAGTACTTC. Amino acid sequence: CASSPGLAGGEQYF.

V usage is TRBV6-6 and J usage is TRBJ1-2; D possibly corresponds to TRBD1 (5 bases). Germline V gene data show CDR1 as MNHNY and CDR2 as SVGAGI (reference sequence). V was shortened by 7 bases and J by 2 bases, with 14 bases between the two germline ends. The CDR3 spans 14 residues. The CDR3 coding sequence is TGTGCCAGCATTGGCTCGGGACGGAACTATGGCTACACCTTC. Protein: CASIGSGRNYGYTF.

This clone turned up a few times. This rearrangement joins TRBV11-3 to TRBJ2-3, with D unresolved. V shed 1 base and J shed 4 bases, with 6 bases lying between them. Germline assignment: CDR1 SGHNT and CDR2 YENEEA. The CDR3 is made up of 13 amino acids. CDR3 DNA sequence: TGTGCCAGCAGCTTAGGACGGGCAGATACGCAGTATTTT. It yields the protein CASSLGRADTQYF. The entire variable domain, with the rest obtained from reference TRBV11-3 and TRBJ2-3, is as follows: EAGVVQSPRYKIIEKKQPVAFWCNPISGHNTLYWYLQNLGQGPELLIRYENEEAVDDSQLPKDRFSAERLKGVDSTLKIQPAELGDSAVYLCASSLGRADTQYFGPGTRLTVL.

This rearrangement joins TRBV5-1 to TRBJ1-2; TRBD1 is a possible D gene (5 bases). V was pared by 1 base and J by 2 bases, with 6 bases between. This CDR3 has 13 amino acids. The germline V gene encodes CDR1 SGHRS and CDR2 YFSETQ. The CDR3 region is CASSLQGNYGYTF. CDR3 in DNA: TGCGCCAGCAGCTTGCAGGGAAACTATGGCTACACCTTC.